This T cell receptor (beta chain) was recorded in a study of shared clonotypes between healthy human individuals. Repertoires were generated with immunoSEQ multiplex PCR, while TCRdb's copy carries only in-frame clones and drops some. The sample records 750,000 to 1,000,000 clones, about 91% being singletons. Terminally differentiated effector memory CD45RA+ cells were excluded by CCR7 positive selection of CD45RO-negative cells. The CDR3 has 17 amino acids. Germline V gene data show CDR1 as SGHVS and CDR2 as FQNEAQ. V gave up 0 bases and J gave up 0 bases; unmatched junction bases: 6. The rearrangement uses TRBV7-8 and TRBJ2-7; TRBD1 matches at 9 bases. The sample was naive CD8+ T cells sorted from blood. The clonotype comes from a man aged 25-45 years in good health. The CDR3 DNA sequence: TGTGCCAGCAGCTTAGCGCGGACAGGGGAAAGCTCCTACGAGCAGTACTTC. Encoded protein: CASSLARTGESSYEQYF.